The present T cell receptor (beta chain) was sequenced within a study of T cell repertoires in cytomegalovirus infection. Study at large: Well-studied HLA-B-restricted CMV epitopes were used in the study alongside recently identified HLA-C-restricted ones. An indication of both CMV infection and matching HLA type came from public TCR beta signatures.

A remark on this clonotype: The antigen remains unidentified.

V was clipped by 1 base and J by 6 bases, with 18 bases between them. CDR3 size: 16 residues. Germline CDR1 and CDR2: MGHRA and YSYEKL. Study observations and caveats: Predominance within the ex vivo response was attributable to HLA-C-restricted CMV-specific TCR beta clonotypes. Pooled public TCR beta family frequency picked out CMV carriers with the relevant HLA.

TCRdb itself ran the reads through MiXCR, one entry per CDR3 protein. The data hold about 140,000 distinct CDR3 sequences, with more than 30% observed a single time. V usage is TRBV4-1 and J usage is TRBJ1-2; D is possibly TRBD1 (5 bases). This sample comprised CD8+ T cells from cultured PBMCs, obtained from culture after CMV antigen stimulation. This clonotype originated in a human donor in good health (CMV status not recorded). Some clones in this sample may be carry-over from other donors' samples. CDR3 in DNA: TGCGCCAGCAGCCAAGGGGACGGGTTTTACCGTGATGGCTACACCTTC. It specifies CASSQGDGFYRDGYTF.